Each of the 18 T cell receptor beta chains below was sequenced from the same sample in a study of T cell responses to AZD1222 COVID-19 vaccine. Clones were read by immunoSEQ multiplex PCR, and TCRdb kept only the in-frame ones, dropping some. The sample contains 55,000 to 85,000 clones, roughly 84% of which appear only once. The sequencing here drew on peripheral blood, taken on day 0 of AZD1222 vaccination. The receptors derive from an adult in good health.

The chain links TRBV28 to TRBJ2-4; maybe TRBD2 (6 bases). Trimming shortened V by 6 bases and J by 0 bases, and 33 bases separated the two germline ends. The CDR3 is 22 amino acids. The V gene's germline CDR1 is MDHEN and CDR2 SYDVKM. The CDR3 nucleotides are TGTGCCAGCAGGCCTCACAAGGGGTGGGGGGTAGACGCTATACTAGCCAAAAACATTCAGTACTTC. Amino acids: CASRPHKGWGVDAILAKNIQYF.

V usage is TRBV6-2 or TRBV6-3 and J usage is TRBJ2-7; TRBD2 matches at 12 bases. The germline gives CDR1 MNHEY, CDR2 SVGEGT. Germline trimming cut 4 bases from V and 1 base from J; bases unmatched to any gene: 2. The CDR3 sequence is 15 residues long. This CDR3 is CASSSGLAGSYEQYF. CDR3 nucleotides: TGTGCCAGCAGTTCCGGACTAGCGGGGTCCTACGAGCAGTACTTC.

This chain joins TRBV4-1 and TRBJ1-2; no firm D call. CDR3 length: 12 residues. The germline gives CDR1 MGHRA, CDR2 YSYEKL. V was cut by 2 bases and J by 8 bases, with 9 bases left in between. CDR3 DNA sequence: TGCGCCAGCAGCCAACAGGTTGGCGGCTACACCTTC. It is translated as CASSQQVGGYTF.

The chain employs TRBV3-1 (or the pseudogene TRBV3-2) and TRBJ1-1; D gene ambiguous. The CDR3 consists of 14 residues. The germline V gene encodes CDR1 LGHDT and CDR2 YNNKEL (reference sequence). The V end lost 2 bases, the J end lost 3 bases, and 10 bases lay between the germline ends. In nucleotides, the CDR3 is TGTGCCAGCAGCCAACTCCAGGTCTACACTGAAGCTTTCTTT. It yields the protein CASSQLQVYTEAFF.

The rearrangement uses TRBV7-3 and TRBJ2-5; 9 nucleotides match TRBD1. The CDR3 length is 16 residues. J lost 4 bases, V lost 6 bases, and 12 bases had no gene match. The germline V gene encodes CDR1 SGHTA and CDR2 FQGTGA. In DNA form, the CDR3 reads TGTGCCAGCAGTCGCACGGGACAGGGTCCATTAGAGACCCAGTACTTC. Translation: CASSRTGQGPLETQYF.

This chain links TRBV5-6 with TRBJ1-5; D may be TRBD1 (5 bases). The ends were cut back, 4 bases at V and 0 bases at J, with 14 bases in the middle. The CDR3 is made up of 16 amino acids. Germline V lookup: CDR1 SGHDT, CDR2 YYEEEE. DNA of the CDR3: TGTGCCAGCAGCGCTTCAGGGAGTTATAGCAATCAGCCCCAGCATTTT. It yields the protein CASSASGSYSNQPQHF. The variable domain in full, with the rest retrieved from reference TRBV5-6 and TRBJ1-5, is DAGVTQSPTHLIKTRGQQVTLRCSPKSGHDTVSWYQQALGQGPQFIFQYYEEEERQRGNFPDRFSGHQFPNYSSELNVNALLLGDSALYLCASSASGSYSNQPQHFGDGTRLSIL.

The gene calls are TRBV11-1 and TRBJ2-5; 14 bases agree with TRBD2. The CDR3 spans 16 residues. V gave up 4 bases and J gave up 7 bases; unmatched junction bases: 8. From germline, CDR1 is SGHAT and CDR2 FQDESV (reference sequence). The chain's CDR3 is CASSSGLAGAQGTQYF. The CDR3, as DNA: TGTGCCAGCAGCTCGGGACTAGCGGGGGCGCAGGGGACCCAGTACTTC.

J is TRBJ2-1 and V is TRBV9; D may correspond to TRBD1 or TRBD2 (5 bases each). This CDR3 spans 15 amino acids. Germline V gene data show CDR1 as SGDLS and CDR2 as YYNGEE. V was pared by 0 bases and J by 2 bases, with 9 bases between. CDR3 sequence: CASSVVGTAYNEQFF. The CDR3 DNA reads as TGTGCCAGCAGCGTAGTGGGGACCGCCTACAATGAGCAGTTCTTC.

This chain joins TRBV5-6 and TRBJ1-4; D is perhaps TRBD1 (6 bases). V was clipped by 5 bases and J by 7 bases, with 18 bases between them. Germline V lookup: CDR1 SGHDT, CDR2 YYEEEE. This CDR3 is built from 15 residues. The CDR3 protein is CASSPAQGYPEKLFF. In DNA form, the CDR3 reads TGTGCCAGCAGTCCTGCTCAGGGGTACCCTGAAAAACTGTTTTTT. Complete variable domain (other parts from reference TRBV5-6 and TRBJ1-4): DAGVTQSPTHLIKTRGQQVTLRCSPKSGHDTVSWYQQALGQGPQFIFQYYEEEERQRGNFPDRFSGHQFPNYSSELNVNALLLGDSALYLCASSPAQGYPEKLFFGSGTQLSVL.

This CDR3 is CASSLWAGGGEQYF. The CDR3 nucleotides are TGTGCCAGCAGTTTATGGGCGGGGGGAGGCGAGCAGTACTTC. The chain combines TRBV27 with TRBJ2-7; 8 nucleotides line up with TRBD2. This CDR3 is 14 amino acids long. The germline gives CDR1 MNHEY, CDR2 SMNVEV (reference sequence). Trimming removed 1 base from V and 6 bases from J; junction bases left unmatched: 5.

The chain recombines TRBV2 with TRBJ1-3, with D tentatively TRBD1 (5 bases). This CDR3 contains 13 residues. Trimming pared 4 bases from V and 4 bases from J, leaving 8 bases between. CDR1 SNHLY and CDR2 FYNNEI come from the germline V gene. In DNA, the CDR3 is TGTGCCAGCAGTGTGGACAACGGAAACACCATATATTTT. The encoded protein is CASSVDNGNTIYF.

This CDR3 is CARGKIKDRANYGYTF. CDR3 DNA sequence: TGTGCCAGAGGCAAGATCAAGGACAGGGCTAACTATGGCTACACCTTC. The V gene is TRBV5-3, the J gene TRBJ1-2, with 8 bases aligning to TRBD1. TRBV5-3 carries the ORF label, with uncertain function. CDR3 size: 16 residues. V shed 7 bases, J shed 0 bases, and the junction held 11 bases outside the gene matches.

The chain carries TRBV29-1 and TRBJ2-1, with 8 positions matching TRBD1. CDR1 is SQVTM, CDR2 ANQGSEA, per germline. The CDR3 loop spans 13 amino acids. The trim removed 8 bases at V and 7 bases at J, leaving 10 bases unmatched. The CDR3 sequence: CSPRDRRCNEQFF. The CDR3 nucleotides read TGCAGCCCCCGGGACAGGAGGTGTAATGAGCAGTTCTTC.

V gene TRBV7-9 combines with J gene TRBJ2-7; 8 positions match TRBD1. The CDR3 is 12 amino acids. J lost 6 bases, V lost 8 bases, and 6 bases had no gene match. The germline V gene encodes CDR1 SEHNR and CDR2 FQNEAQ (reference sequence). DNA for the CDR3: TGTGCCAGCGAGGGCAGGGGGCTCGAGCAGTACTTC. It specifies CASEGRGLEQYF. The whole variable domain, remainder taken from reference TRBV7-9 and TRBJ2-7, is DTGVSQNPRHKITKRGQNVTFRCDPISEHNRLYWYRQTLGQGPEFLTYFQNEAQLEKSRLLSDRFSAERPKGSFSTLEIQRTEQGDSAMYLCASEGRGLEQYFGPGTRLTVT.

The V and J genes are TRBV10-3 and TRBJ1-1; D not resolved. CDR1 is ENHRY and CDR2 is SYGVKD in the germline V gene. V lost 7 bases, J lost 4 bases, and 13 bases lay in between. The CDR3 sequence is 13 residues long. Written as DNA, the CDR3 is TGTGCCATCAAGGCATGGGAGGGCACTGAAGCTTTCTTT. Residues: CAIKAWEGTEAFF.

This chain uses TRBV11-1 with TRBJ2-3; 9 bases map to TRBD2. J lost 2 bases, V lost 5 bases, and 8 bases had no gene match. The CDR3 contains 16 residues. Germline lookup yields CDR1 SGHAT and CDR2 FQDESV (reference sequence). As DNA, the CDR3 is TGTGCCAGCAGCGACCGACTAGCGGCCTTCACAGATACGCAGTATTTT. Translated, it gives CASSDRLAAFTDTQYF.

This clone appeared a single time. The chain links TRBV3-1 (or the pseudogene TRBV3-2) to TRBJ1-1, with a weak D call TRBD1 (5 bases). Per germline, CDR1 LGHDT and CDR2 YNNKEL (reference sequence). Trimming shortened V by 1 base and J by 3 bases, and 9 bases separated the two germline ends. This CDR3 spans 14 amino acids. The CDR3 nucleotides are TGTGCCAGCAGCCAAGGGGGGATCTACACTGAAGCTTTCTTT. Translation gives CASSQGGIYTEAFF.

The J gene is TRBJ2-5, the V gene TRBV30; the D call may be TRBD1 or TRBD2 (7 bases each). CDR3 length: 14 residues. Per the germline V gene, CDR1 is GTSNPN and CDR2 is SVGIG (reference sequence). V was pared by 7 bases and J by 6 bases, with 21 bases between. As DNA, the CDR3 is TGTGCCTCGGCGGGAGACACGGGACAGAAGACCCAGTACTTC. Translation gives CASAGDTGQKTQYF.